This record concerns one T cell receptor (beta chain) sequence. This specimen comes from a study of blood T cell repertoires in COVID-19. Looked up from germline, CDR1 is MGHRA and CDR2 is YSYEKL. This CDR3 spans 17 amino acids. V dropped 0 bases and J dropped 0; count of bases not matched to a gene: 4. The data were produced by immunoSEQ multiplex PCR, yet TCRdb's version contains in-frame clones alone and is incomplete. The sample lists some 200,000 clones, less than 95% occurring once. This chain links TRBV4-1 with TRBJ1-3; 8 nucleotides align to TRBD1. The TCR was taken from a man under 40 with COVID-19, enrolled during active disease. Sequences were obtained from peripheral blood. In nucleotides, the CDR3 is TGCGCCAGCAGCCAAGAGGACAGGGCGAGCTCTGGAAACACCATATATTTT. Protein product: CASSQEDRASSGNTIYF.